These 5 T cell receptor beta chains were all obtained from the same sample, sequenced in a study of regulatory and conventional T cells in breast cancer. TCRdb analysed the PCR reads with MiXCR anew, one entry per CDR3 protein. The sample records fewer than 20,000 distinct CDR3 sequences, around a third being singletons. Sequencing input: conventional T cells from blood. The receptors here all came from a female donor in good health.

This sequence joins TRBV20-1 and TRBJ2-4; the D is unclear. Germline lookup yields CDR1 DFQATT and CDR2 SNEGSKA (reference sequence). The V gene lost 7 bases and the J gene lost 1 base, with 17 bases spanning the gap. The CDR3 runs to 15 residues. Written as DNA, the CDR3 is TGCAGTGTAGCCGCCGGAAATCTCGCCAAAAACATTCAGTACTTC. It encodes CSVAAGNLAKNIQYF.

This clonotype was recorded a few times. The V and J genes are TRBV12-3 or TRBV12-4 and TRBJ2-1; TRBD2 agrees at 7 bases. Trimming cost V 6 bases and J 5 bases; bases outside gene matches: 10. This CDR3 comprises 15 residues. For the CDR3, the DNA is TGTGCCAGCAGCTGGGAGGGCCAACCTAACAATGAGCAGTTCTTC. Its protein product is CASSWEGQPNNEQFF.

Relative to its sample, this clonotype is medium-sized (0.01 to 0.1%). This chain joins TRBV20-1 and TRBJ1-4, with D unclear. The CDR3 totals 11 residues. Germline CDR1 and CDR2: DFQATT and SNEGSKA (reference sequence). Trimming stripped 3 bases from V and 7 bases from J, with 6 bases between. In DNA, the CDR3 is TGCAGTGCTAGCAGCCCTGAAAAACTGTTTTTT. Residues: CSASSPEKLFF.

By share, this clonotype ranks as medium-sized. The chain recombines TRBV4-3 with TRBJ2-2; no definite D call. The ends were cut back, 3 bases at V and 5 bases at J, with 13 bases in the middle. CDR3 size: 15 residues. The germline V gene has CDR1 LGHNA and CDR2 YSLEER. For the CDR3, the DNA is TGCGCCAGCAGCCATGCAGGAATGGGAACCGGGGAGCTGTTTTTT. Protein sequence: CASSHAGMGTGELFF.

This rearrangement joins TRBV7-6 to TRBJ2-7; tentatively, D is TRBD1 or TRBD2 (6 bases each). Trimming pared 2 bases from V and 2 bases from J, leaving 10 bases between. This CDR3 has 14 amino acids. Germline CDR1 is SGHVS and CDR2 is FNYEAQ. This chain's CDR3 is CASSLRGDPYEQYF. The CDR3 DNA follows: TGTGCCAGCAGCTTAAGGGGGGACCCCTACGAGCAGTACTTC.